The sequence of this TCR beta chain was determined in a study of response to subunit inactivated influenza vaccine. TCRdb ran MiXCR on the RT-PCR reads and lists one entry per CDR3 protein. The sample has about 520,000 distinct CDR3 sequences; approximately 24% are singletons. In this sample, this clonotype turned up a few times. The TCR was taken from a man aged 45-65 years who received an inactivated influenza vaccine. Sequencing used CD4+ T cells sorted from PBMCs, obtained 5 days after vaccination.

The CDR3 DNA reads TGCGCCAGCAGCCAAGATCTCGGGGGCTTCACCGAGCAGTACTTC. Its translation is CASSQDLGGFTEQYF. This chain joins TRBV4-3 and TRBJ2-7; possibly TRBD1 or TRBD2 for D (6 bases each). The germline gives CDR1 LGHNA, CDR2 YSLEER. The CDR3 spans 15 residues. V lost 0 bases and J lost 6, with 15 bases in between.